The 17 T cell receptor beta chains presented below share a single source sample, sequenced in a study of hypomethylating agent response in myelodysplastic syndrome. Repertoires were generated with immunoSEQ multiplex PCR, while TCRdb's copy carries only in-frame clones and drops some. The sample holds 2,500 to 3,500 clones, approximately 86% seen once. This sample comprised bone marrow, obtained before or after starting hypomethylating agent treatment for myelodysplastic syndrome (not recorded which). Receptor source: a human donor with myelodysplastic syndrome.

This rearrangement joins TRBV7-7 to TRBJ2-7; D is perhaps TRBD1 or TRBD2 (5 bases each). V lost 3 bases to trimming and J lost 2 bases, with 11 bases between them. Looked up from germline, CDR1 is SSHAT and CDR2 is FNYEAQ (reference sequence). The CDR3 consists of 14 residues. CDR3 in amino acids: CASSFSTGPYEQYF. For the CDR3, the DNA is TGTGCCAGCAGCTTCTCCACGGGACCCTACGAGCAGTACTTC.

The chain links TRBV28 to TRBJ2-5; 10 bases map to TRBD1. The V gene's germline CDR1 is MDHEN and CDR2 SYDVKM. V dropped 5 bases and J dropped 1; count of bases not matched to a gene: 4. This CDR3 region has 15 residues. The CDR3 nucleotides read TGTGCCAGCAGTAGGGGGGACAGGGGCCAAGAGACCCAGTACTTC. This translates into CASSRGDRGQETQYF.

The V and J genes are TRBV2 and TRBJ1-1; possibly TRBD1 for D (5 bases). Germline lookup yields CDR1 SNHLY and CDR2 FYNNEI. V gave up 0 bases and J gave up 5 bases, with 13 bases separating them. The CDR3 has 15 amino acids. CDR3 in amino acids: CASSEAFGGNTEAFF. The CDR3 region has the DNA TGTGCCAGCAGTGAAGCGTTCGGGGGGAATACTGAAGCTTTCTTT.

This CDR3 reads CAWSITTGVRPYEQYF. The CDR3 DNA sequence: TGTGCCTGGAGTATTACAACAGGGGTTCGGCCCTACGAGCAGTACTTC. The V gene is TRBV30, the J gene TRBJ2-7, with 7 bases aligning to TRBD1. Losses at the gene ends were 2 bases for V and 2 bases for J; bases not matched to a gene: 12. Germline CDR1 is GTSNPN and CDR2 is SVGIG (reference sequence). This CDR3 is 16 amino acids long.

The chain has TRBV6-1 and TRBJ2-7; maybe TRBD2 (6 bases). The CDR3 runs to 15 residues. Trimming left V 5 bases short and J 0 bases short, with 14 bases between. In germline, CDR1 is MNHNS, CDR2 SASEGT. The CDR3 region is CASSHRDWSSYEQYF. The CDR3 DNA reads TGTGCCAGCAGTCACCGGGACTGGAGCTCCTACGAGCAGTACTTC.

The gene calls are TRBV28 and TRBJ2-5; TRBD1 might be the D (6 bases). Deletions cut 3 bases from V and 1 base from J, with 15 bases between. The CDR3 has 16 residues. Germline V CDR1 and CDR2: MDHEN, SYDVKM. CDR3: CASSFQGRLLQETQYF. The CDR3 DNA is TGTGCCAGCAGTTTCCAGGGGCGACTCCTCCAAGAGACCCAGTACTTC.

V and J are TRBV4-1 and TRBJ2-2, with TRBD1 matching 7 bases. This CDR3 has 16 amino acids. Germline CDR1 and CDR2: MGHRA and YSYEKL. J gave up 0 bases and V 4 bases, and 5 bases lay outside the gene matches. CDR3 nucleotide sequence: TGCGCCAGCAGCCGAGGGGACAGCGCGAACACCGGGGAGCTGTTTTTT. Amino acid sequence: CASSRGDSANTGELFF.

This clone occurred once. In DNA form, the CDR3 reads TGTGCCAGCAGCTTGGGCGGGGGAACAGATACGCAGTATTTT. It yields the protein CASSLGGGTDTQYF. The chain is built from TRBV11-2 and TRBJ2-3; 7 bases are shared with TRBD2. Germline CDR1 reads SGHAT; CDR2 reads FQNNGV. Unmatched junction bases numbered 3, after V lost 3 bases and J lost 3 bases. The CDR3 length is 14 residues.

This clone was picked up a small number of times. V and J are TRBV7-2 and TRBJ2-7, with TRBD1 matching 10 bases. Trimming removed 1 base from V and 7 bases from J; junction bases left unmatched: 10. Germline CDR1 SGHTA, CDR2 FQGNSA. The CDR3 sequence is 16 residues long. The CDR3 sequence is CASSLERGTGVREQYF. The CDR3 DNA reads TGTGCCAGCAGCTTAGAAAGAGGGACAGGGGTCCGGGAGCAGTACTTC. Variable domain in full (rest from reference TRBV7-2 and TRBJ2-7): GAGVSQSPSNKVTEKGKDVELRCDPISGHTALYWYRQSLGQGLEFLIYFQGNSAPDKSGLPSDRFSAERTGGSVSTLTIQRTQQEDSAVYLCASSLERGTGVREQYFGPGTRLTVT.

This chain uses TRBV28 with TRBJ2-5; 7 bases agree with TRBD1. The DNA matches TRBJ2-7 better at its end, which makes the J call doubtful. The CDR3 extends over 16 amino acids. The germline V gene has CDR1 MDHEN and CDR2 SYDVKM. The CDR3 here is CASSIRQGSMSYEQYF. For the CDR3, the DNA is TGTGCCAGCAGTATAAGACAGGGAAGTATGTCCTACGAGCAGTACTTC.

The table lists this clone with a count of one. Written as DNA, the CDR3 is TGTGCCAGTAGTATAGATCTCGCGACTCACGGGACAGATACGCAGTATTTT. Its translation is CASSIDLATHGTDTQYF. The rearrangement uses TRBV19 and TRBJ2-3; no reliable D call. Germline V gene sequence: CDR1 LNHDA, CDR2 SQIVND (reference sequence). There are 17 residues in the CDR3. V lost 0 bases to trimming and J lost 3 bases, with 16 bases between them.

The CDR3, as DNA: TGTGCCAGCAGCCATGAACCTGACACCAGCTCCTACAATGAGCAGTTCTTC. It encodes CASSHEPDTSSYNEQFF. V and J are TRBV14 and TRBJ2-1; no definite D call. The CDR3 extends over 17 amino acids. CDR1 is SGHDN, CDR2 FVKESK, per germline. Trimming left V 3 bases short and J 0 bases short, with 15 bases between.

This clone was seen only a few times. In nucleotides, the CDR3 is TGTGCCAGCAGGCGGGACAGGATGTCTCAGGAGCAGTACTTC. It specifies CASRRDRMSQEQYF. This rearrangement joins TRBV6-4 to TRBJ2-7; 8 positions match TRBD1. Germline V CDR1 and CDR2: MRHNA, SNTAGT. The CDR3 is made up of 14 amino acids. With 6 bases clipped from V and 7 bases from J, the junction kept 11 bases outside the gene matches.

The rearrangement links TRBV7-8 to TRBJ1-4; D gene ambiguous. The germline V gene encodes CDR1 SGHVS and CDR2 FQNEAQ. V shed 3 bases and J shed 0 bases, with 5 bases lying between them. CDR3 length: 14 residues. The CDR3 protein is CASSFEPTNEKLFF. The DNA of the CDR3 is TGTGCCAGCAGCTTCGAACCAACTAATGAAAAACTGTTTTTT. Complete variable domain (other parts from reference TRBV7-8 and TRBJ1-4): GAGVSQSPRYKVAKRGQDVALRCDPISGHVSLFWYQQALGQGPEFLTYFQNEAQLDKSGLPSDRFFAERPEGSVSTLKIQRTQQEDSAVYLCASSFEPTNEKLFFGSGTQLSVL.

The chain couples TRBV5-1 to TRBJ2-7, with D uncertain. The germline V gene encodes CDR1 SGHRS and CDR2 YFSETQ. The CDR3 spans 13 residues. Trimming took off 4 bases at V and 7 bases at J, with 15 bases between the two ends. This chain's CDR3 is CASSLGEGLEQYF. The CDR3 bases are TGCGCCAGCAGCCTGGGCGAAGGGCTAGAGCAGTACTTC.

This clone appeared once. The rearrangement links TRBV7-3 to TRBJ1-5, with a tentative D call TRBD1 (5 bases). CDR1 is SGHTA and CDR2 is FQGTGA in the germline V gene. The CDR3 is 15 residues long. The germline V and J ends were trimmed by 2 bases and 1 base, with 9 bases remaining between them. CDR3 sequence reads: CASSLARGSNQPQHF. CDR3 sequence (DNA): TGTGCCAGCAGCTTAGCGCGGGGGAGCAATCAGCCCCAGCATTTT.

The DNA of the CDR3 is TGTGCCAGCAGCTTTGGTTTCTACAGGAACTATGGCTACACCTTC. Amino acids: CASSFGFYRNYGYTF. The chain carries TRBV12-1 and TRBJ1-2; TRBD1 was called by the table and not checked on the DNA. TRBV12-1 is recorded as a pseudogene. The CDR3 length is 15 residues.